These T cell receptor beta chains were read from a single sample in a study of T cell repertoires in aging, cancer and after chemotherapy. From the multiplex PCR reads, TCRdb called clonotypes with MiXCR, one entry per CDR3 protein. The repertoire holds 1,200 to 1,500 distinct CDR3 sequences, 24% seen once, with over 9.5% in the top ten. Sequencing was done on a sample of blood. The receptor set was obtained from a human donor in good health. Both conserved end residues are part of each CDR3. A D gene is named only where the DNA matches it firmly. Clone size is not always given. Where it is, it says once, few, many or a class for expanded clones.

J: TRBJ2-2
V: TRBV11-3
size: -
D: -
DNA: TGTGCCAGCAGCTTGTCCCCGAGCCTCCTTCTGGGCACCGGGGAGCTGTTTTTT
CDR3: CASSLSPSLLLGTGELFF

J: TRBJ2-3
V: TRBV5-1
size: medium-sized
D: -
DNA: TGCGCCAGCAGCTCCCGGGCAGATACGCAGTATTTT
CDR3: CASSSRADTQYF

J: TRBJ2-7
V: TRBV7-6
size: -
D: TRBD2
DNA: TGTGCCAGCAGCGGGGGACTAGCGGGAGTTGTTTCCTACGAGCAGTACTTC
CDR3: CASSGGLAGVVSYEQYF

J: TRBJ1-1
V: TRBV19
size: -
D: -
DNA: TGTGCCAGTAGTATACGCAGGGCTACTGAAGCTTTCTTT
CDR3: CASSIRRATEAFF

J: TRBJ2-3
V: TRBV6-1
size: large
D: -
DNA: TGTGCCAGCAGTGAAGGGCCGAGCACAGATACGCAGTATTTT
CDR3: CASSEGPSTDTQYF

J: TRBJ1-5
V: TRBV12-3/TRBV12-4
size: -
D: -
DNA: TGTGCCAGCAGTTCAGTGGGGGGAAATCAGCCCCAGCATTTT
CDR3: CASSSVGGNQPQHF

J: TRBJ2-7
V: TRBV7-9
size: -
D: -
DNA: TGTGCCAGCAGCGCCGTGAGAAACGAGCAGTACTTC
CDR3: CASSAVRNEQYF

J: TRBJ2-1
V: TRBV20-1
size: -
D: TRBD2
DNA: TGCAGTGCTAGAGTGGTAGCGGGAGGTTATGAGCAGTTCTTC
CDR3: CSARVVAGGYEQFF

J: TRBJ2-2
V: TRBV18
size: large
D: -
DNA: TGTGCCAGCTCACCGCTCCGGGACGGGGCAAACACCGGGGAGCTGTTTTTT
CDR3: CASSPLRDGANTGELFF

J: TRBJ1-2
V: TRBV28
size: once
D: -
DNA: TGTGCCAGCAGTTGGGGGGCTAACTATGGCTACACCTTC
CDR3: CASSWGANYGYTF

J: TRBJ1-1
V: TRBV19
size: medium-sized
D: -
DNA: TGTGCCAGTAGTGCGCGGACAGCTCTGAACACTGAAGCTTTCTTT
CDR3: CASSARTALNTEAFF

J: TRBJ2-2
V: TRBV6-4
size: -
D: -
DNA: TGTGCCAGCAGTAAAAACACCGGGGAGCTGTTTTTT
CDR3: CASSKNTGELFF

J: TRBJ2-1
V: TRBV11-3
size: large
D: -
DNA: TGTGCCAGCAGCTTCCGGGGTCAGGGGTCCTACAATGAGCAGTTCTTC
CDR3: CASSFRGQGSYNEQFF

J: TRBJ2-7
V: TRBV7-9
size: -
D: -
DNA: TGTGCCAGCAATCGGGGGCTTTCCTACGAGCAGTACTTC
CDR3: CASNRGLSYEQYF

J: TRBJ2-5
V: TRBV5-4
size: medium-sized
D: -
DNA: TGTGCCAGCAGCTTGGCCCAGAAAGAGACCCAGTACTTC
CDR3: CASSLAQKETQYF

J: TRBJ2-2
V: TRBV30
size: large
D: -
DNA: TGTGCCTGGAGTGACGTATCGGGGGAGCTGTTTTTT
CDR3: CAWSDVSGELFF

J: TRBJ2-5
V: TRBV6-5
size: large
D: -
DNA: TGTGCCACCAAACCCGACAAAGGGACGCGAGAGACCCAGTACTTC
CDR3: CATKPDKGTRETQYF

J: TRBJ2-3
V: TRBV29-1
size: large
D: -
DNA: TGCAGCGTTGAATCGGGAGTCGGGTATTTT
CDR3: CSVESGVGYF

J: TRBJ2-7
V: TRBV27
size: medium-sized
D: -
DNA: TGTGCCAGCAGTTTCGGTTCGACGGGGAGTGAGGAGTACTTC
CDR3: CASSFGSTGSEEYF

J: TRBJ1-2
V: TRBV5-1
size: -
D: -
DNA: TGCGCCAGCAGCCCAACCCCCCAGGAGCGGGGCTACACCTTC
CDR3: CASSPTPQERGYTF

J: TRBJ2-7
V: TRBV30
size: -
D: -
DNA: TGTGCCTGGAGTACGGGGGTGGCCACCGGGGAGCAGTACTTC
CDR3: CAWSTGVATGEQYF

J: TRBJ2-1
V: TRBV11-2
size: -
D: -
DNA: TGTGCCAGCAGACCACCGGGACTGCGACTTTACAATGAGCAGTTCTTC
CDR3: CASRPPGLRLYNEQFF

J: TRBJ1-2
V: TRBV19
size: medium-sized
D: -
DNA: TGTGCCAGTAGCTCCAACGGTCTGTTGGGCGTGGGTGGCTACACCTTC
CDR3: CASSSNGLLGVGGYTF

J: TRBJ1-1
V: TRBV20-1
size: few
D: -
DNA: TGCAGTGGAAGAAGGGACGGCGAATTGAACACTGAAGCTTTCTTT
CDR3: CSGRRDGELNTEAFF

J: TRBJ2-1
V: TRBV7-9
size: medium-sized
D: -
DNA: TGTGCCAGCAGCTTAGATACGGACAGAGAGCAGTTCTTC
CDR3: CASSLDTDREQFF

J: TRBJ1-3
V: TRBV11-3
size: few
D: -
DNA: TGTGCCAGCAGCTTAAGCCGGGGGAACTCTGGAAACACCATATATTTT
CDR3: CASSLSRGNSGNTIYF

J: TRBJ1-1
V: TRBV27
size: medium-sized
D: -
DNA: TGTGCCAGCACTCAGGGGCCTGGGAACACTGAAGCTTTCTTT
CDR3: CASTQGPGNTEAFF

J: TRBJ2-7
V: TRBV7-2
size: -
D: TRBD2
DNA: TGTGCCAGCAGCTTAAGCGGGAGCGCATCCTACGAGCAGTACTTC
CDR3: CASSLSGSASYEQYF

J: TRBJ2-3
V: TRBV24-1
size: few
D: TRBD1
DNA: TGTGCCACCAGTGATTTGGAATTGACCCGGGCGAAGAAAGCCCAGGACAGGAATTCAGATACGCAGTATTTT
CDR3: CATSDLELTRAKKAQDRNSDTQYF

J: TRBJ2-5
V: TRBV11-3
size: -
D: -
DNA: TGTGCCAGCAGCTTTATGGGACCCCAGACCCAGGAGACCCAGTACTTC
CDR3: CASSFMGPQTQETQYF

J: TRBJ2-7
V: TRBV19
size: large
D: TRBD1
DNA: TGTGCCAGTAGCGGGACAGGGAAACGCGAGCAGTACTTC
CDR3: CASSGTGKREQYF

J: TRBJ1-1
V: TRBV11-3
size: -
D: -
DNA: TGTGCCAGCAGCCCCACGGTATCAGAGAACACTGAAGCTTTCTTT
CDR3: CASSPTVSENTEAFF

J: TRBJ1-1
V: TRBV11-2
size: large
D: -
DNA: TGTGCCAGCAGCCCGGGGGGGGATGAAGCTTTCTTT
CDR3: CASSPGGDEAFF

J: TRBJ1-6
V: TRBV30
size: large
D: -
DNA: TGTGCCTGGAGTGTATTCGGCTTCACCCATTCACCCCTCCACTTT
CDR3: CAWSVFGFTHSPLHF

J: TRBJ2-1
V: TRBV10-3
size: few
D: TRBD2
DNA: TGTGCCATCAGTGTTCTCACTAGCGGAGACAATGAGCAGTTCTTC
CDR3: CAISVLTSGDNEQFF

J: TRBJ1-2
V: TRBV19
size: medium-sized
D: -
DNA: TGTGCCAGTAGTATAACACAGAACTATGGCTACACCTTC
CDR3: CASSITQNYGYTF

J: TRBJ1-5
V: TRBV7-6
size: large
D: -
DNA: TGTGCCAGCAGCTTAAGGTCCGGACAGACCGATCAGCCCCAGCATTTT
CDR3: CASSLRSGQTDQPQHF

J: TRBJ2-2
V: TRBV7-9
size: -
D: TRBD1
DNA: TGTGCCAGCAGTCCAGACAGGGGGCGGGCCGGGGAGCTGTTTTTT
CDR3: CASSPDRGRAGELFF

J: TRBJ1-4
V: TRBV19
size: large
D: -
DNA: TGTGCCAGTAGCCCCGGGCAACGTAGGGAAAAACTGTTTTTT
CDR3: CASSPGQRREKLFF

J: TRBJ1-1
V: TRBV11-2
size: few
D: -
DNA: TGTGCCAGCAGCTCCTTCCTGGGCCCGAACACTGAAGCTTTCTTT
CDR3: CASSSFLGPNTEAFF

J: TRBJ2-3
V: TRBV5-1
size: -
D: -
DNA: TGCGCCAGCAGCTCCGTTCGGAGGGCGGAAAATACGCAGTATTTT
CDR3: CASSSVRRAENTQYF

J: TRBJ1-5
V: TRBV5-1
size: -
D: -
DNA: TGCGCCAGCAGCTTGTTGGCAGGTCAGCCCCAGCATTTT
CDR3: CASSLLAGQPQHF

J: TRBJ1-2
V: TRBV5-4
size: large
D: TRBD1
DNA: TGTGCCAGCAGCTTGGCCCTGACAGGGTACGGCTACACCTTC
CDR3: CASSLALTGYGYTF

J: TRBJ2-3
V: TRBV14
size: few
D: -
DNA: TGTGCCAGCAGCCAGCTGACCCCCGCAGATACGCAGTATTTT
CDR3: CASSQLTPADTQYF

J: TRBJ1-2
V: TRBV20-1
size: -
D: -
DNA: TGCAGTGCCACCCCCGAGGACATATCCTATGGCTACACCTTC
CDR3: CSATPEDISYGYTF

J: TRBJ1-2
V: TRBV11-1
size: -
D: TRBD1
DNA: TGTGCCAGCAGCGATGAGCAGGCCACCTACAGGGGATATGGCTACACCTTC
CDR3: CASSDEQATYRGYGYTF

J: TRBJ1-2
V: TRBV6-1
size: medium-sized
D: -
DNA: TGTGCCAGCAGTGAAGCCCAGGGAACCAACTATGGCTACACCTTC
CDR3: CASSEAQGTNYGYTF

J: TRBJ2-7
V: TRBV18
size: few
D: TRBD1
DNA: TGTGCCAGCTCACTAAGACAGGGCATGGGTGAGCAGTACTTC
CDR3: CASSLRQGMGEQYF

J: TRBJ2-1
V: TRBV30
size: medium-sized
D: -
DNA: TGTGCCGGAGAAGACGGGAGATACAATGAGCAGTTCTTC
CDR3: CAGEDGRYNEQFF

J: TRBJ2-5
V: TRBV18
size: large
D: TRBD2
DNA: TGTGCCGGAACTAGCGGTACCCACCAAGAGACCCAGTACTTC
CDR3: CAGTSGTHQETQYF

J: TRBJ2-1
V: TRBV5-1
size: few
D: -
DNA: TGCGCCAGCAGCTGGGCCCGGGACTCTCCTCAGTATGAGCAGTTCTTC
CDR3: CASSWARDSPQYEQFF

J: TRBJ1-1
V: TRBV20-1
size: few
D: -
DNA: TGCAGTGCGTCGCGCGCGCCGGACACTGAAGCTTTCTTT
CDR3: CSASRAPDTEAFF

J: TRBJ1-4
V: TRBV19
size: large
D: -
DNA: TGTGCCACTACGTCGGGGGCGGGGAATAATGAAAAACTGTTTTTT
CDR3: CATTSGAGNNEKLFF

J: TRBJ2-1
V: TRBV27
size: once
D: TRBD2
DNA: TGTGCCAGCAGTCTATCTTACCTAGCGGGAGGGTACAATGAGCAGTTCTTC
CDR3: CASSLSYLAGGYNEQFF

J: TRBJ2-3
V: TRBV28
size: -
D: -
DNA: TGTGCCAGCAGTTCCACTTGGGGGGCTCCAGATACGCAGTATTTT
CDR3: CASSSTWGAPDTQYF

J: TRBJ2-6
V: TRBV5-1
size: medium-sized
D: -
DNA: TGCGCCAGCAGCTCAAGGATGGCGAGGGCCAACGTCCTGACTTTC
CDR3: CASSSRMARANVLTF

J: TRBJ2-1
V: TRBV2
size: -
D: TRBD1
DNA: TGTGCCAGCAGTGATCTGGACAGGGGAGGCTACAATGAGCAGTTCTTC
CDR3: CASSDLDRGGYNEQFF